Reported below is one T cell receptor (beta chain). Its antigen is unidentified. Run at survey level, the immunoSEQ assay was version v3.0. Clones were sequenced by immunoSEQ multiplex PCR, and TCRdb holds only the in-frame ones, with some missing. The table lists around 21,000 clones, around 86% of them singletons. This sample was included in a study of long-term antiretroviral therapy in people with HIV. Regarding the study as a whole: HIV repertoires had narrower CDR3 length ranges than controls. Although diversity increased after ART, it remained lower than in transplant donor controls.

The sequence was collected from a man in his late teens or twenties with HIV. The sequencing here drew on unsorted PBMCs, taken 0.2 years before starting antiretroviral therapy.

CDR3 sequence reads: CATSRDLHPLSYNEQFF. The CDR3 coding sequence is TGTGCCACCAGCAGAGATCTGCACCCCTTGTCCTACAATGAGCAGTTCTTC. The chain links TRBV15 to TRBJ2-1; D is unclear. The V end lost 0 bases, the J end lost 1 base, and 13 bases lay between the germline ends. Germline values: CDR1 LNHNV, CDR2 YYDKDF (reference sequence). This CDR3 contains 17 residues.